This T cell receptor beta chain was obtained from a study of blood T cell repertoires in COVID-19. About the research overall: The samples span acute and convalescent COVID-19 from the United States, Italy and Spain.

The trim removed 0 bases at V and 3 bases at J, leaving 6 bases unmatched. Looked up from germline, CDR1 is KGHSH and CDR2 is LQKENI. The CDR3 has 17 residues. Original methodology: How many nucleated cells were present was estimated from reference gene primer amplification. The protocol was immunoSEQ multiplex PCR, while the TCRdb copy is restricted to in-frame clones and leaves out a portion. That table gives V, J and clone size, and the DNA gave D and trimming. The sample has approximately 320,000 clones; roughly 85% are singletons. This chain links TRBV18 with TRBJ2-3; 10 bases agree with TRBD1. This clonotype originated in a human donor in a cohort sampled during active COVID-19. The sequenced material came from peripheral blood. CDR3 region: CASSPPVGTGVTDTQYF. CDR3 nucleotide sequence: TGTGCCAGCTCACCACCAGTGGGGACAGGGGTAACAGATACGCAGTATTTT.